The rows below give T cell receptor beta chains drawn from one sample of a study of Ad26.COV2.S vaccination and SARS-CoV-2 variants. Some clones are missing from TCRdb's copy, which holds only in-frame ones; the method was immunoSEQ multiplex PCR. The sample yields about 180,000 clones, 87% seen once. The sample in question was peripheral blood, obtained after recovery from COVID-19. The receptor source for this set is a human donor who had recovered from COVID-19. Each CDR3 is given with its conserved first and last residue. D genes are given only for firm matches. Not every row has a clone size; where given, it reads once, few, many or a size class.

TRBJ2-4,TRBD1,TRBV11-2,once,CASSHQGQGISAKNIQYF,TGTGCCAGCAGCCATCAGGGACAGGGGATTTCAGCCAAAAACATTCAGTACTTC
TRBJ1-2,-,TRBV6-5,few,CAAQGGLYGYTF,TGTGCCGCGCAGGGCGGTCTCTATGGCTACACCTTC
TRBJ2-2,-,TRBV29-1,-,CSVEDRGLSTGELFF,TGCAGCGTTGAAGACAGAGGACTTAGTACCGGGGAGCTGTTTTTT
TRBJ2-2,-,TRBV29-1,-,CSVKTDTNTGELFF,TGCAGCGTCAAGACGGATACGAACACCGGGGAGCTGTTTTTT
TRBJ2-5,-,TRBV30,-,CAWSVQAAGETQYF,TGTGCCTGGAGTGTACAGGCAGCCGGAGAGACCCAGTACTTC
TRBJ2-7,-,TRBV29-1,-,CSAGGTQQYF,TGCAGCGCCGGAGGGACGCAGCAGTACTTC
TRBJ2-7,-,TRBV2,-,CASSERLLDYEQYF,TGTGCCAGCAGTGAACGGCTTCTAGACTACGAGCAGTACTTC
TRBJ2-3,-,TRBV5-1,-,CASSLKARGGVTDTQYF,TGCGCCAGCAGCTTGAAGGCCCGGGGTGGGGTAACAGATACGCAGTATTTT
TRBJ2-7,TRBD1,TRBV6-5,-,CASSLSPTGTGDEQYF,TGTGCCAGCAGTTTAAGTCCAACCGGGACAGGGGACGAGCAGTACTTC
TRBJ2-7,TRBD1,TRBV7-2,-,CASSWGTGGTGEQYF,TGTGCCAGCTCCTGGGGGACAGGGGGAACCGGCGAGCAGTACTTC
TRBJ1-6,-,TRBV6-5,-,CASTGLMDSPLHF,TGTGCCAGCACAGGGCTGATGGATTCACCCCTCCACTTT
TRBJ1-5,-,TRBV14,-,CASSQDRPPGGGSNQPQHF,TGTGCCAGCAGCCAAGATCGACCCCCTGGGGGTGGAAGCAATCAGCCCCAGCATTTT
TRBJ2-3,-,TRBV6-5,once,CASSYSLGDTQYF,TGTGCCAGCAGTTACTCCCTGGGAGATACGCAGTATTTT
TRBJ2-7,TRBD1,TRBV24-1,-,CATSSGTAPYEQYF,TGTGCCACCAGCTCTGGGACAGCGCCCTACGAGCAGTACTTC
TRBJ2-1,TRBD2,TRBV11-3,-,CASSLGGGAGAYNEQFF,TGTGCCAGCAGCTTAGGGGGCGGAGCGGGGGCCTACAATGAGCAGTTCTTC
TRBJ1-4,TRBD1,TRBV5-4,-,CASSFRDRANEKLFF,TGTGCCAGCAGCTTCCGGGACAGGGCGAATGAAAAACTGTTTTTT
TRBJ1-6,TRBD1,TRBV24-1,-,CATSDRDRNSPLHF,TGTGCCACCAGTGACCGGGACAGAAATTCACCCCTCCACTTT
TRBJ2-5,-,TRBV11-1,once,CASSLGPEETQYF,TGTGCCAGCAGCTTAGGACCAGAAGAGACCCAGTACTTC
TRBJ2-2,-,TRBV27,few,CASSLLGGRSGGELFF,TGTGCCAGCAGTTTATTGGGGGGACGGTCAGGCGGGGAGCTGTTTTTT
TRBJ1-6,-,TRBV2,-,CASSEAWIRRSNNSPLHF,TGTGCCAGCAGTGAAGCATGGATTCGAAGGAGTAATAATTCACCCCTCCACTTT
TRBJ1-3,-,TRBV30,-,CAWSLSGTGNTIYF,TGTGCCTGGAGCCTTTCGGGAACTGGAAACACCATATATTTT
TRBJ2-5,-,TRBV11-1,once,CASSIIEETQYF,TGTGCCAGCAGCATCATAGAAGAGACCCAGTACTTC
TRBJ2-1,-,TRBV30,-,CAWSSGTHNEQFF,TGTGCCTGGAGTTCCGGGACTCACAATGAGCAGTTCTTC
TRBJ1-2,-,TRBV2,-,CASSEGQQGFGYTF,TGTGCCAGCAGTGAGGGGCAACAGGGTTTTGGGTACACCTTC
TRBJ2-2,-,TRBV19,-,CASSIIGVDTGELFF,TGTGCCAGTAGTATAATTGGGGTGGACACCGGGGAGCTGTTTTTT
TRBJ2-1,-,TRBV6-4,-,CASSDGEDEQFF,TGTGCCAGCAGTGATGGCGAGGATGAGCAGTTCTTC
TRBJ2-3,TRBD1,TRBV30,-,CAWSILSPGQGARTDTQYF,TGTGCCTGGAGTATACTATCCCCAGGACAGGGGGCGCGGACAGATACGCAGTATTTT
TRBJ1-2,-,TRBV6-2/TRBV6-3,once,CASSYPTGRNYGYTF,TGTGCCAGCAGTTACCCTACAGGCCGTAACTATGGCTACACCTTC
TRBJ2-7,-,TRBV19,-,CASSLRDGSYEQYF,TGTGCCAGTAGTTTGAGGGACGGCTCCTACGAGCAGTACTTC
TRBJ2-7,-,TRBV2,-,CASVEGRKSYEQYF,TGTGCCAGCGTCGAGGGGCGGAAGAGCTACGAGCAGTACTTC
TRBJ2-1,TRBD1,TRBV9,-,CASSAWGDRAHNEQFF,TGTGCCAGCAGCGCGTGGGGGGACAGGGCTCACAATGAGCAGTTCTTC
TRBJ2-3,TRBD2,TRBV7-3,-,CASSPHPPSGERPSTDTQYF,TGTGCCAGCAGCCCGCACCCTCCTAGCGGGGAACGACCTAGCACAGATACGCAGTATTTT
TRBJ2-1,TRBD2,TRBV6-5,-,CASSYGTGRGEQFF,TGTGCCAGCAGTTACGGGACGGGGAGGGGTGAGCAGTTCTTC
TRBJ1-6,TRBD1,TRBV6-2/TRBV6-3,-,CASSYSIIGTANSPLHF,TGTGCCAGCAGTTACTCGATAATCGGGACAGCTAATTCACCCCTCCACTTT
TRBJ1-5,TRBD1,TRBV24-1,few,CATSAPGTGLNF,TGTGCCACCAGTGCCCCCGGGACAGGGCTGAATTTT
TRBJ1-1,TRBD1,TRBV11-2,-,CASSSLPGGAENTEAFF,TGTGCCAGCAGCTCACTGCCAGGGGGCGCCGAGAACACTGAAGCTTTCTTT
TRBJ1-1,-,TRBV2,-,CASSEAGRLEAFF,TGTGCCAGCAGTGAAGCTGGGCGACTTGAAGCTTTCTTT
TRBJ2-1,-,TRBV3-1/TRBV3-2,-,CASNEQGFYNEQFF,TGTGCCAGCAACGAGCAGGGGTTTTACAATGAGCAGTTCTTC
TRBJ1-4,-,TRBV9,-,CASSETTTNEKLFF,TGTGCCAGCAGCGAGACAACCACTAATGAAAAACTGTTTTTT
TRBJ2-1,TRBD2,TRBV14,-,CASSRLRGSGRVNNEQFF,TGTGCCAGCAGCCGGCTGAGAGGTAGCGGGAGGGTAAACAATGAGCAGTTCTTC
TRBJ2-5,-,TRBV5-1,-,CASSLAKDGGETQYF,TGCGCCAGCAGCTTGGCGAAAGACGGAGGGGAGACCCAGTACTTC
TRBJ1-5,-,TRBV6-5,-,CASSPKGGTQPQHF,TGTGCCAGCAGCCCCAAGGGGGGAACGCAGCCCCAGCATTTT
TRBJ2-3,-,TRBV6-6,-,CASSYSPGTDTQYF,TGTGCCAGCAGTTACTCCCCAGGCACAGATACGCAGTATTTT
TRBJ1-3,TRBD1,TRBV7-9,-,CASSLASGGVGNTIYF,TGTGCCAGCAGCTTAGCATCAGGGGGCGTCGGAAACACCATATATTTT
TRBJ1-5,-,TRBV6-5,-,CASSYKANSNQPQHF,TGTGCCAGCAGTTACAAGGCTAATAGCAATCAGCCCCAGCATTTT
TRBJ2-7,TRBD1,TRBV6-6,-,CASINTGGSYEQYF,TGTGCCAGCATTAATACAGGGGGATCCTACGAGCAGTACTTC
TRBJ1-4,-,TRBV28,-,CAVYRKANEKLFF,TGTGCCGTATACAGAAAAGCTAATGAAAAACTGTTTTTT
TRBJ1-2,-,TRBV7-2,-,CASSSRGAKYYGYTF,TGTGCCAGCAGCTCGAGGGGGGCGAAATACTATGGCTACACCTTC
TRBJ2-3,TRBD2,TRBV9,-,CASAPPRASGSNTQYF,TGTGCCAGCGCGCCCCCCCGGGCTAGCGGGAGTAATACGCAGTATTTT